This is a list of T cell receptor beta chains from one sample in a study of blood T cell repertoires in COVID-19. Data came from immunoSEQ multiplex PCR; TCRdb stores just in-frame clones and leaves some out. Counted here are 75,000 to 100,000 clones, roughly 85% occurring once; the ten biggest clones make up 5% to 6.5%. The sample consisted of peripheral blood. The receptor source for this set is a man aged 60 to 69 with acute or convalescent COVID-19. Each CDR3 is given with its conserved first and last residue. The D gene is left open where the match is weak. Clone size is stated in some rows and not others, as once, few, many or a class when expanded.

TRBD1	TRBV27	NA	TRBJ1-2	CASAPGTGTYYGYTF	TGTGCCAGCGCTCCCGGGACAGGCACCTACTATGGCTACACCTTC
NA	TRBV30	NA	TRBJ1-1	CAWGPAGTEAFF	TGTGCCTGGGGTCCCGCAGGGACTGAAGCTTTCTTT
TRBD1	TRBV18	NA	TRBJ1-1	CASTTGTATEAFF	TGTGCCAGCACGACAGGGACGGCGACTGAAGCTTTCTTT
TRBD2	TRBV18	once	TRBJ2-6	CASSPPGGSGANVLTF	TGTGCCAGCTCACCACCGGGGGGGTCCGGGGCCAACGTCCTGACTTTC
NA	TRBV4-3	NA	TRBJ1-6	CASSQDSPPRDSPLHF	TGCGCCAGCAGCCAAGATTCCCCCCCGAGAGATTCACCCCTCCACTTT
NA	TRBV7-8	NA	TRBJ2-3	CASSYRGGDTQYF	TGTGCCAGCAGCTATAGGGGGGGGGATACGCAGTATTTT
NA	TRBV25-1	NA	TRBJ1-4	CASSETGSNEKLFF	TGTGCCAGCAGTGAAACAGGGTCTAATGAAAAACTGTTTTTT
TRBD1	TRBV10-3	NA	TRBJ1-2	CAITKQGAQGYTF	TGTGCCATCACAAAACAGGGGGCGCAAGGCTACACCTTC
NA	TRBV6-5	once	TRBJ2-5	CASSSGRLTEETQYF	TGTGCCAGCAGTTCTGGGAGACTGACCGAAGAGACCCAGTACTTC
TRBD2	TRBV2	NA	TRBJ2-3	CASRLLAGLGGDTQYF	TGTGCCAGCAGGCTCCTAGCGGGGCTCGGTGGAGATACGCAGTATTTT
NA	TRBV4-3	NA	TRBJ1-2	CASSQEVGIPKRGYTF	TGCGCCAGCAGCCAAGAGGTCGGGATTCCGAAGAGGGGCTACACCTTC
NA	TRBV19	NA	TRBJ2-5	CASSTQDFVETQYF	TGTGCCAGTAGTACCCAGGATTTTGTGGAGACCCAGTACTTC
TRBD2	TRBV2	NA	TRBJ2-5	CASSALAGPQETQYF	TGTGCCAGCAGTGCCCTAGCGGGGCCTCAAGAGACCCAGTACTTC
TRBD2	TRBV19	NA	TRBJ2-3	CASSSTLAGFTDTQYF	TGTGCCAGTAGTAGCACACTAGCGGGGTTCACAGATACGCAGTATTTT
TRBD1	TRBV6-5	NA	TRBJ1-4	CASSPGQGLNEKLFF	TGTGCCAGCAGTCCAGGACAGGGCCTTAATGAAAAACTGTTTTTT
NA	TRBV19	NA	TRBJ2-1	CASSIGVNEQFF	TGTGCCAGTAGTATAGGAGTCAATGAGCAGTTCTTC